The clone carrying this TCR beta chain was detected a few times. This sample is drawn from a study of blood T cell repertoires in COVID-19. At the level of the study: Nucleic acid was either cDNA or gDNA, and it came from T cells, B-cell-depleted T cells, or PBMCs.

CDR3 length: 14 amino acids. Trimming pared 6 bases from V and 3 bases from J, leaving 9 bases between. Germline CDR1 reads SGHAT; CDR2 reads FQNNGV. In the source study's methods: Nucleated cell counts were estimated from reference gene primer amplification. TCRdb's table, derived via immunoSEQ multiplex PCR, lists solely in-frame clones and lacks some. For V, J and clone size, that table is used; D and trimming come from the DNA. The data contain fewer than 200,000 clones, under 85% of them singletons. The chain couples TRBV11-2 to TRBJ1-6; D possibly corresponds to TRBD1 (5 bases). This TCR derives from a man in his fifties or sixties who had recovered from COVID-19. The material sequenced was PBMCs or T cells enriched from blood (not recorded which). Here the CDR3 reads CASRDRIYNSPLHF. The CDR3 DNA is TGTGCCAGCAGAGACAGAATCTATAATTCACCCCTCCACTTT.